This T cell receptor (beta chain) was identified during a study of blood T cells in healthy people across ages. Of note for this clonotype: Its antigen is currently unknown.

The use of a sample-barcoded 5' primer and a J-beta primer mix characterized a second PCR of about 6 to 12 cycles. TCRdb re-called the 5' RACE reads through MiXCR, storing one row per CDR3 protein. The data show roughly 1.7 million distinct CDR3 sequences, roughly 32% seen once. Study findings and constraints: While age rose, TCR beta diversity per million T cells dropped in a roughly linear way.

V was clipped by 2 bases and J by 0 bases, with 20 bases between them. The germline V gene encodes CDR1 SEHNR and CDR2 FQNEAQ (reference sequence). The CDR3 runs 20 residues. The chain has TRBV7-9 and TRBJ2-6; no firm D call. The clonotype was recovered from a woman between 25 and 40 years old in good health. Sequenced material: blood. CDR3 residues: CASSLTGRNHESSGANVLTF. The CDR3 DNA reads as TGTGCCAGCAGCTTAACGGGCAGGAACCATGAAAGCTCTGGGGCCAACGTCCTGACTTTC.